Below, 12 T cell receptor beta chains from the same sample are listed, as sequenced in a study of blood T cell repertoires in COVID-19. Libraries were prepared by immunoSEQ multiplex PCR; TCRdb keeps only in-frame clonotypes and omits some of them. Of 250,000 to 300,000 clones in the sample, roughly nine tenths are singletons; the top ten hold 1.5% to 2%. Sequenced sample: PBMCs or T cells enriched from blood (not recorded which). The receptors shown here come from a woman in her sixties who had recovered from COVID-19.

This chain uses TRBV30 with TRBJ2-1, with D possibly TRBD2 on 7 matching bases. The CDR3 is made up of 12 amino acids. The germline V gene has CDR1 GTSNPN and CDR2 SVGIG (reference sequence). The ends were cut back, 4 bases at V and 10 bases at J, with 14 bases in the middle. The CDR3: CAWTRGAGEQFF. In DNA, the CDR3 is TGTGCCTGGACCCGGGGGGCAGGGGAGCAGTTCTTC.

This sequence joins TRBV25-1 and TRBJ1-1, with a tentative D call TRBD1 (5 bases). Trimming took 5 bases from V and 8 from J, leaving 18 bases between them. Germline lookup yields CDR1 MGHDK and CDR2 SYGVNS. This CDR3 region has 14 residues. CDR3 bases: TGTGCCAGCAGTTCTCTACTAACGGGGGTCGAAGCTTTCTTT. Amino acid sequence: CASSSLLTGVEAFF.

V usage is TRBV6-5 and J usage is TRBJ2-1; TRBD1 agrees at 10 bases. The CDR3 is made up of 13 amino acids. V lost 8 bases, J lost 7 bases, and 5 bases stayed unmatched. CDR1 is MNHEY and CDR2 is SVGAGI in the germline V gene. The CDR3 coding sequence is TGTGCCAGCCGGGACAGGGGTCTTAATGAGCAGTTCTTC. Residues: CASRDRGLNEQFF.

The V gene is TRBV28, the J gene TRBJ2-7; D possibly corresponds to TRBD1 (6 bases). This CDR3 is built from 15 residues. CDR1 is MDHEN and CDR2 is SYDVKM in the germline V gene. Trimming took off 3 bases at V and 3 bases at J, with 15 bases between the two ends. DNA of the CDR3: TGTGCCAGCAGTTTTGGCCTGACAGGAAGCTACGAGCAGTACTTC. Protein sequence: CASSFGLTGSYEQYF.

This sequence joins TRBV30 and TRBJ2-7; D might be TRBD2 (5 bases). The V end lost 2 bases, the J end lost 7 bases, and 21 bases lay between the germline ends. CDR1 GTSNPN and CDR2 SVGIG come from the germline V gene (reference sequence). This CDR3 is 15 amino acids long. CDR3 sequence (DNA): TGTGCCTGGAGTCGGTTGGCGCGGACGACGGGAGAGCAGTACTTC. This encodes CAWSRLARTTGEQYF.

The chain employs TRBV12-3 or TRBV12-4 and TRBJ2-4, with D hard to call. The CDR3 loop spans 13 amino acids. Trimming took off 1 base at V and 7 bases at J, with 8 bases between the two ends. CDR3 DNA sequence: TGTGCCAGCAGTTTAGTGGTGGAGAACATTCAGTACTTC. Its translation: CASSLVVENIQYF.

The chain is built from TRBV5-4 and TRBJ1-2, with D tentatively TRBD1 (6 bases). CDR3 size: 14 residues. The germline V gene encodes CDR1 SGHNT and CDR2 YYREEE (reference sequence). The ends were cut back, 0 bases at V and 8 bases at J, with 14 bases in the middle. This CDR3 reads CASSLAPGTKGYTF. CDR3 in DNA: TGTGCCAGCAGCTTGGCCCCGGGGACAAAAGGCTACACCTTC. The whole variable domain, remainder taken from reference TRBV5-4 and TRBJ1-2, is ETGVTQSPTHLIKTRGQQVTLRCSSQSGHNTVSWYQQALGQGPQFIFQYYREEENGRGNFPPRFSGLQFPNYSSELNVNALELDDSALYLCASSLAPGTKGYTFGSGTRLTVV.

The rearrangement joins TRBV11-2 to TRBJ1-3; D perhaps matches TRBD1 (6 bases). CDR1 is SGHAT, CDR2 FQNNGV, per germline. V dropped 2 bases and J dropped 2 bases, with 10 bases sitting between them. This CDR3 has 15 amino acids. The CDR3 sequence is CASSLSRGTGNTIYF. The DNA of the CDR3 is TGTGCCAGCAGCTTAAGCAGGGGAACTGGAAACACCATATATTTT.

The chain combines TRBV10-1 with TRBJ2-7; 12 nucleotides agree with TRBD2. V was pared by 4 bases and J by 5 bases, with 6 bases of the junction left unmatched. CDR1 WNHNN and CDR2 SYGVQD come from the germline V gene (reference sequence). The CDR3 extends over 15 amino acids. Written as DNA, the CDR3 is TGCGCCAGCAGTGCGTCTAGCGGGGGGGCCGACGAGCAGTACTTC. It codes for CASSASSGGADEQYF.

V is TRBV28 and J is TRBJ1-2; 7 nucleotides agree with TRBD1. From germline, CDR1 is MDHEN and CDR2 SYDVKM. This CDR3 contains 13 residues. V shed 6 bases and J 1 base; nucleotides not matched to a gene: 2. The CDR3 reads CASRRDSNYGYTF. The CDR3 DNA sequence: TGTGCCAGCAGAAGGGACAGTAACTATGGCTACACCTTC.

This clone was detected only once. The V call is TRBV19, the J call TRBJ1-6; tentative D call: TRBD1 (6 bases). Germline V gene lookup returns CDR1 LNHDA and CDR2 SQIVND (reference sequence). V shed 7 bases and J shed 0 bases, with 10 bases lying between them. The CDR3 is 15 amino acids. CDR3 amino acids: CASTRGSSYNSPLHF. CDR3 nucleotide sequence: TGTGCCAGTACTAGGGGGAGCTCCTATAATTCACCCCTCCACTTT. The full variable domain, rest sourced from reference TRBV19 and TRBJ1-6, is DGGITQSPKYLFRKEGQNVTLSCEQNLNHDAMYWYRQDPGQGLRLIYYSQIVNDFQKGDIAEGYSVSREKKESFPLTVTSAQKNPTAFYLCASTRGSSYNSPLHFGNGTRLTVT.

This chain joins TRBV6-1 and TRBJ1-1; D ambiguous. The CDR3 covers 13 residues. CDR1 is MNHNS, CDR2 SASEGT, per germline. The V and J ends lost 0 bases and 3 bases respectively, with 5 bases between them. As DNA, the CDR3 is TGTGCCAGCAGTGAAGCGGGAGACACTGAAGCTTTCTTT. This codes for CASSEAGDTEAFF.